These T cell receptor beta chains were read from a single sample in a study of cytomegalovirus exposure and HLA in healthy donors. TCRdb's copy holds only in-frame clones and misses some; the assay was immunoSEQ multiplex PCR. The sample lists about 190,000 clones, over 70% seen once, with around 1.6% in the top ten. Sequencing was carried out using PBMCs. These receptors all come from a woman aged 18 to 35 in good health and CMV-seronegative. Each CDR3 is given with its conserved first and last residue. A D gene is named only where the DNA matches it firmly. The size of a clone is reported for some rows only, either as once, few or many, or as a class for expanded clones.

J	V	size	D	DNA	CDR3
TRBJ2-5	TRBV10-3	.	TRBD1	TGTGCCATCAGCCAGGGGACAGGGGCCCCCCAAGAGACCCAGTACTTC	CAISQGTGAPQETQYF
TRBJ2-3	TRBV7-3	.	.	TGTGCCAGCAGCTTATTAGGCGGGAGCACAGATACGCAGTATTTT	CASSLLGGSTDTQYF
TRBJ1-1	TRBV15	.	.	TGTGCCACCAGCAGAGATGGGGCCTGGGACACTGAAGCTTTCTTT	CATSRDGAWDTEAFF
TRBJ1-1	TRBV4-1	.	.	TGCGCCAGCAGCAATCATCCCAGGGACTTCTACACTGAAGCTTTCTTT	CASSNHPRDFYTEAFF
TRBJ1-2	TRBV7-2	.	.	TGTGCCAGCAGCTTGGCAGGGGTCGGCGGCTACACCTTC	CASSLAGVGGYTF
TRBJ2-3	TRBV4-3	.	TRBD1	TGCGCCAGCAGCCAGGAGGACAGGGGGGGCACAGATACGCAGTATTTT	CASSQEDRGGTDTQYF
TRBJ1-1	TRBV6-1	.	.	TGTGCCAGCAGTGAATGGGGGGGTATGAACACTGAAGCTTTCTTT	CASSEWGGMNTEAFF
TRBJ1-5	TRBV21-1	.	.	TGTGCCAGCAGCAAAGTGGAGGCGGGGACGTCACCTTATAGCAATCAGCCCCAGCATTTT	CASSKVEAGTSPYSNQPQHF
TRBJ2-1	TRBV15	.	.	TGTGCCACCAGCAGAGACGGACAGCTGAGGTTCTTC	CATSRDGQLRFF
TRBJ2-5	TRBV28	.	.	TGTGCCAGCAGTTTATCAGGGCGCTCTGGGGAGACCCAGTACTTC	CASSLSGRSGETQYF
TRBJ1-1	TRBV13	few	.	TGTGCCAGCAGCAGCCGGGAGCGGACGGTTTTCTTT	CASSSRERTVFF
TRBJ1-1	TRBV9	.	.	TGTGCCAGCAGCGTTAGCAGCGTCACGAACACTGAAGCTTTCTTT	CASSVSSVTNTEAFF
TRBJ1-2	TRBV2	.	TRBD1	TGTGCCAGCAGTGATACTAGGACAGGCTATGGCTACACCTTC	CASSDTRTGYGYTF
TRBJ2-3	TRBV30	few	TRBD2	TGTGCCTGGAGTCAGGGACTAGCAACAGATACGCAGTATTTT	CAWSQGLATDTQYF
TRBJ1-2	TRBV18	.	.	TGTGCCAGCTCACCACGCGTCAGGGATGGCTATGGCTACACCTTC	CASSPRVRDGYGYTF
TRBJ1-6	TRBV6-1	.	.	TGTGCCAGCAGGGAAATCACGACGGGTTCACCCCTCCACTTT	CASREITTGSPLHF
TRBJ2-7	TRBV9	.	TRBD2	TGTGCCAGCAGCTCTGGGACTAGGGGCAAGAGCGAGCAGTACTTC	CASSSGTRGKSEQYF
TRBJ2-2	TRBV27	few	TRBD2	TGTGCCAGCAGTTTATCGGGGGCGGGAGGGCCGGACACCGGGGAGCTGTTTTTT	CASSLSGAGGPDTGELFF
TRBJ2-7	TRBV7-8	few	.	TGTGCCAGCAGCTTAGGGGGTAGGGAGCGGGTCTACGAGCAGTACTTC	CASSLGGRERVYEQYF
TRBJ2-3	TRBV10-2	.	TRBD1	TGCGCCAGCAGTAACAGGGGCGTCACAGATACGCAGTATTTT	CASSNRGVTDTQYF